A selection of T cell receptor beta chains follows, all from one sample in a study of blood T cell repertoires in COVID-19. The protocol was immunoSEQ multiplex PCR, while the TCRdb copy is restricted to in-frame clones and leaves out a portion. The data show 150,000 to 200,000 clones, around 79% seen once. The specimen sequenced was peripheral blood. The receptors come from a man aged 60-69 years with active or convalescent COVID-19. The CDR3 runs from the conserved cysteine through the conserved F or W. A D gene is named only where the DNA matches it firmly. Clone size appears in some rows only: once, few, many, or a class for an expanded clone.

V	J	size	D	DNA	CDR3
TRBV10-2	TRBJ1-1	.	.	TGCGCCAGCAAGGAACAGGGTGTTGGTGAAGCTTTCTTT	CASKEQGVGEAFF
TRBV28	TRBJ2-5	.	TRBD1	TGTGCCAGCGCCTCGGACAGGGTCGTCCAAGAGACCCAGTACTTC	CASASDRVVQETQYF
TRBV28	TRBJ1-2	.	.	TGTGCCAGCAGATCCCCGACGGAGAACTATGGCTACACCTTC	CASRSPTENYGYTF
TRBV6-5	TRBJ1-2	.	.	TGTGCCAGCAGTATAACAGGATTAACACCCAATGGCTACACCTTC	CASSITGLTPNGYTF
TRBV18	TRBJ2-1	.	TRBD1	TGTGCCAGCTCACTCGGACAGGGCGGGGTGAATGAGCAGTTCTTC	CASSLGQGGVNEQFF
TRBV11-3	TRBJ2-1	.	TRBD1	TGTGCCAGCAGCTTAGGACCCGGGACAGGGAGTGAGCAGTTCTTC	CASSLGPGTGSEQFF
TRBV7-3	TRBJ2-1	.	TRBD2	TGTGCCAGCAGCTCAGGACTAGTCGGCGACAATGAGCAGTTCTTC	CASSSGLVGDNEQFF
TRBV24-1	TRBJ2-5	.	TRBD1	TGTGCCACCAGGGGGACAGGGGAAGAGACCCAGTACTTC	CATRGTGEETQYF
TRBV24-1	TRBJ1-5	.	TRBD1	TGTGCCACCAGTGCACGGACAGGGGGCATGGAGCCCCAGCATTTT	CATSARTGGMEPQHF
TRBV18	TRBJ2-3	.	TRBD2	TGTGCCAGCTCACCAAGGGTACGCGGCGGGAGGACAGATACGCAGTATTTT	CASSPRVRGGRTDTQYF
TRBV11-2	TRBJ2-5	.	TRBD1	TGTGCCAGCAGCTTAGTGGGGACAGGGGAAGAGACCCAGTACTTC	CASSLVGTGEETQYF
TRBV29-1	TRBJ2-2	.	.	TGCAGCGTTGGCAGGGGAGTAACCGGGGAGCTGTTTTTT	CSVGRGVTGELFF
TRBV2	TRBJ2-7	once	TRBD2	TGTGCCAGCAGTGAGGGACTAGCTCGGTACGAGCAGTACTTC	CASSEGLARYEQYF
TRBV19	TRBJ2-7	.	TRBD2	TGTGCCAGTAGTATGACTAGCGACGAGCAGTACTTC	CASSMTSDEQYF
TRBV5-1	TRBJ1-6	.	.	TGCGCCAGCAGCCAGGAAGGCTCCTATAATTCACCCCTCCACTTT	CASSQEGSYNSPLHF
TRBV10-2	TRBJ2-7	.	TRBD1	TGCGCCAGCAGTGAGATCGCAGGGGGCGAAGAGGAGCAGTACTTC	CASSEIAGGEEEQYF
TRBV28	TRBJ1-6	few	TRBD1	TGTGCCATCCCTTCGGACAGGGTCGAAAATTCACCCCTCCACTTT	CAIPSDRVENSPLHF
TRBV20-1	TRBJ1-1	.	.	TGCAGTGCTAGTGGGACACCAGAAGCTTTCTTT	CSASGTPEAFF
TRBV7-2	TRBJ2-1	.	.	TGTGCCAGGGGAGATGAGCAGTTCTTC	CARGDEQFF
TRBV11-2	TRBJ2-2	.	.	TGTGCCAGCTTCCCTCGTCGGACCGGGGAGCTGTTTTTT	CASFPRRTGELFF
TRBV28	TRBJ2-3	once	TRBD2	TGTGCCAGCAGTTTTCCCAAACACCTTAGCGGGGGAAGCACAGATACGCAGTATTTT	CASSFPKHLSGGSTDTQYF
TRBV19	TRBJ2-5	.	TRBD2	TGTGCCAGTAGTCGGCTAGCGGGAGAAGAGACCCAGTACTTC	CASSRLAGEETQYF
TRBV27	TRBJ1-5	.	.	TGTGCCAGCAGGCAGAGGGCAGGTCATGGGGATTATAGCAATCAGCCCCAGCATTTT	CASRQRAGHGDYSNQPQHF
TRBV7-9	TRBJ2-1	.	TRBD2	TGTGCCAGCAGCTTAGTTTCCGGGAGGGTCGGGGAGCAGTTCTTC	CASSLVSGRVGEQFF
TRBV7-2	TRBJ1-3	.	.	TGTGCCAGCAGCTTAGCCGCGGGGCCGGGAAACACCATATATTTT	CASSLAAGPGNTIYF